Following are 25 T cell receptor beta chains from one sample sequenced in a study of CD8+ T cells in alopecia areata. Sequencing used cDNA as its template, made by extracting RNA and reverse transcribing it. The data were produced by immunoSEQ multiplex PCR, yet TCRdb's version contains in-frame clones alone and is incomplete. The data show 110,000 or so clones, 30% to 40% seen once. Input material: CD4+ T cells sorted from blood. Every receptor here comes from a human donor with alopecia areata.

The gene calls are TRBV29-1 and TRBJ2-1; D gene ambiguous. The germline CDR1 and CDR2 sequences are SQVTM and ANQGSEA. The V end lost 2 bases, the J end lost 2 bases, and 7 bases lay between the germline ends. This CDR3 contains 13 residues. CDR3 coding DNA: TGCAGCGTTGAAAAAACCCCCTACAATGAGCAGTTCTTC. Translation: CSVEKTPYNEQFF.

A few counts support this clone. J is TRBJ2-6 and V is TRBV2; 7 positions match TRBD1. Trimming cost V 6 bases and J 4 bases; bases outside gene matches: 9. CDR3 size: 16 residues. The germline gives CDR1 SNHLY, CDR2 FYNNEI. The CDR3 region is CASSDEGAWGANVLTF. CDR3 sequence (DNA): TGTGCCAGCAGCGACGAGGGGGCCTGGGGGGCCAACGTCCTGACTTTC.

This clone came up a few times. This chain links TRBV29-1 with TRBJ1-3, with 10 bases that match TRBD1. CDR1 and CDR2 (germline): SQVTM, ANQGSEA. Trimming cost V 6 bases and J 3 bases; bases outside gene matches: 5. The CDR3 contains 14 residues. The CDR3 DNA reads as TGCAGCGTCCGACAGGGGGCTAGTGGAAACACCATATATTTT. Its translation is CSVRQGASGNTIYF.

The V gene is TRBV29-1, the J gene TRBJ2-4; D is uncertain. The CDR3 loop spans 17 amino acids. Trimming shortened V by 5 bases and J by 0 bases, and 20 bases separated the two germline ends. CDR1 is SQVTM, CDR2 ANQGSEA, per germline. This CDR3 is CSVLRDAGVGAKNIQYF. The CDR3 DNA is TGCAGCGTTCTCCGCGACGCAGGCGTCGGAGCCAAAAACATTCAGTACTTC.

The chain links TRBV5-1 to TRBJ2-1; 11 positions match TRBD2. Germline CDR1 SGHRS, CDR2 YFSETQ. This CDR3 comprises 16 residues. V gave up 0 bases and J gave up 5 bases; unmatched junction bases: 4. CDR3 region: CASSLGGTSGDNEQFF. As DNA, the CDR3 is TGCGCCAGCAGCTTGGGAGGGACTAGCGGAGACAATGAGCAGTTCTTC.

There are a few counts of this clone. The genes are TRBV29-1 and TRBJ1-5, with D unresolved. Trimming removed 5 bases from V and 6 bases from J, with 17 bases in between. The CDR3 has 14 amino acids. Germline V gene lookup returns CDR1 SQVTM and CDR2 ANQGSEA. CDR3: CSVRAGSGSQPQHF. CDR3 DNA: TGCAGCGTTCGGGCGGGTTCGGGGAGTCAGCCCCAGCATTTT.

The rearrangement joins TRBV6-1 to TRBJ2-1, with 7 bases fitting TRBD2. The CDR3 runs to 15 residues. Germline V gene sequence: CDR1 MNHNS, CDR2 SASEGT. V lost 7 bases to trimming and J lost 2 bases; unmatched junction nucleotides: 8. In nucleotides, the CDR3 is TGTGCCAGCATGGGGATGCGGGGGACCTACAATGAGCAGTTCTTC. It specifies CASMGMRGTYNEQFF.

This clone occurred a few times. V gene TRBV27 combines with J gene TRBJ2-3, with 12 bases that match TRBD2. Germline loops: CDR1 MNHEY, CDR2 SMNVEV (reference sequence). CDR3 length: 17 amino acids. With 5 bases clipped from V and 4 bases from J, the junction kept 10 bases outside the gene matches. The CDR3 DNA sequence: TGTGCCAGCAGTACACCATCGACTAGCGGGAGCCCAGATACGCAGTATTTT. It is translated as CASSTPSTSGSPDTQYF.

The genes are TRBV7-2 and TRBJ2-1, with 7 positions matching TRBD1. Trimming removed 6 bases from V and 0 bases from J; junction bases left unmatched: 2. This CDR3 region has 14 residues. The germline V gene has CDR1 SGHTA and CDR2 FQGNSA. CDR3 amino acids: CASSRDSSYNEQFF. The CDR3 DNA sequence: TGTGCCAGCAGTAGGGACAGCTCCTACAATGAGCAGTTCTTC.

The sample holds a few counts of this clone. The rearrangement uses TRBV29-1 and TRBJ2-7; D not resolved. In germline, CDR1 is SQVTM, CDR2 ANQGSEA. CDR3 size: 10 residues. Trimming took off 6 bases at V and 4 bases at J, with 7 bases between the two ends. CDR3 bases: TGCAGCGTGACCACATACGAGCAGTACTTC. It is translated as CSVTTYEQYF.

This clone has only a few counts. This chain links TRBV7-2 with TRBJ2-5; TRBD1 aligns across 8 bases. V was clipped by 5 bases and J by 5 bases; unmatched bases: 1. CDR3 length: 12 amino acids. Germline loops: CDR1 SGHTA, CDR2 FQGNSA. The CDR3 reads CASSGDRETQYF. CDR3 DNA: TGTGCCAGCAGCGGGGACAGGGAGACCCAGTACTTC.

This chain joins TRBV28 and TRBJ2-7; D is perhaps TRBD1 (5 bases). The germline V gene has CDR1 MDHEN and CDR2 SYDVKM. Trimming took off 6 bases at V and 3 bases at J, with 12 bases between the two ends. There are 13 residues in the CDR3. DNA for the CDR3: TGTGCCAGCAGCCGCCCAGGGAACTACGAGCAGTACTTC. It translates to CASSRPGNYEQYF.

The chain uses TRBV5-1 and TRBJ2-1; no firm D call. V lost 2 bases to trimming and J lost 3 bases, with 0 bases between them. Germline CDR1 reads SGHRS; CDR2 reads YFSETQ. The CDR3 loop spans 11 amino acids. The CDR3 DNA reads as TGCGCCAGCAGCTTCTACAATGAGCAGTTCTTC. Its protein is CASSFYNEQFF.

This clone occurred once. The gene calls are TRBV2 and TRBJ1-1; 10 positions agree with TRBD1. Germline V lookup: CDR1 SNHLY, CDR2 FYNNEI. The CDR3 totals 14 residues. The ends lost 4 bases at V and 3 bases at J; junction bases unmatched: 2. CDR3 sequence: CASSGGQGYTEAFF. The CDR3 DNA reads TGTGCCAGCAGTGGGGGACAGGGGTACACTGAAGCTTTCTTT.

The table lists this clone with a count of one. The V call is TRBV29-1, the J call TRBJ1-1; the D gene is possibly TRBD1 (5 bases). This CDR3 region has 14 residues. The germline gives CDR1 SQVTM, CDR2 ANQGSEA. V gave up 7 bases and J gave up 1 base, with 16 bases separating them. The CDR3 sequence: CSAPRGAGNTEAFF. The CDR3 bases are TGCAGCGCCCCCAGAGGGGCGGGGAACACTGAAGCTTTCTTT.

The V call is TRBV20-1, the J call TRBJ2-1; D unresolved. Germline CDR1 DFQATT, CDR2 SNEGSKA (reference sequence). CDR3 size: 11 residues. Trimming cost V 5 bases and J 12 bases, with 14 bases left between them. In nucleotides, the CDR3 is TGCAGTGCTGCTGTAATGCAAGGGCAGTTCTTC. Amino acids: CSAAVMQGQFF.

The genes are TRBV7-3 and TRBJ2-1; TRBD1 or TRBD2 may be the D gene (5 bases each). This CDR3 is 14 amino acids long. V shed 4 bases and J shed 6 bases, with 13 bases lying between them. Germline loops: CDR1 SGHTA, CDR2 FQGTGA. This CDR3 reads CASSSLEGSNEQFF. The CDR3 DNA is TGTGCCAGCAGCTCCCTAGAGGGGTCCAATGAGCAGTTCTTC.

This chain connects TRBV6-6 to TRBJ2-2; tentatively, D is TRBD2 (5 bases). Deletions cut 0 bases from V and 4 bases from J, with 6 bases between. The CDR3 loop spans 14 amino acids. Germline values: CDR1 MNHNY, CDR2 SVGAGI (reference sequence). The chain's CDR3 is CASSYSEGTGELFF. The CDR3 DNA reads TGTGCCAGCAGTTACTCAGAGGGCACCGGGGAGCTGTTTTTT.

The chain has TRBV5-1 and TRBJ1-1; D gene ambiguous. The germline gives CDR1 SGHRS, CDR2 YFSETQ. Trimming removed 0 bases from V and 4 bases from J, with 10 bases in between. The CDR3 extends over 14 amino acids. CDR3 in amino acids: CASSLGVASTEAFF. The CDR3 nucleotides are TGCGCCAGCAGCTTGGGGGTTGCGAGCACTGAAGCTTTCTTT.

This clone was counted once. V and J are TRBV4-1 and TRBJ2-7; TRBD2 matches 8 bases. The V gene end was trimmed by 2 bases and the J gene end by 1 base; junction bases not matched to a gene: 4. The CDR3 is 15 amino acids. From germline, CDR1 is MGHRA and CDR2 YSYEKL. CDR3 in DNA: TGCGCCAGCAGCCAACCCGCGGGGGGTTCCTACGAGCAGTACTTC. Its protein product is CASSQPAGGSYEQYF.

This clone was picked up a small number of times. The CDR3 protein is CASSDGSGGHNEQFF. DNA for the CDR3: TGCGCCAGCAGCGATGGGAGCGGGGGACACAATGAGCAGTTCTTC. The V and J genes are TRBV5-1 and TRBJ2-1; 8 bases map to TRBD2. The V and J ends lost 4 bases and 5 bases, in that order; junction bases with no gene match: 8. The germline V gene has CDR1 SGHRS and CDR2 YFSETQ. The CDR3 spans 15 residues.

The chain employs TRBV13 and TRBJ2-3, with 10 positions matching TRBD2. CDR1 and CDR2 from the germline V gene are PRHDT and FYEKMQ (reference sequence). The V and J ends lost 4 bases and 4 bases, in that order; junction bases with no gene match: 5. The CDR3 contains 15 residues. The CDR3 bases are TGTGCCAGCAGCTCTCTAGCGGGGGTTGCAGATACGCAGTATTTT. This sequence encodes CASSSLAGVADTQYF.

The chain links TRBV7-3 to TRBJ2-5, with D perhaps TRBD2 (6 bases). The length of the CDR3 is 15 residues. Trimming stripped 5 bases from V and 2 bases from J, with 15 bases between. Germline CDR1 SGHTA, CDR2 FQGTGA. The CDR3 is CASSTAGGTQETQYF. DNA for the CDR3: TGTGCCAGCAGCACTGCAGGCGGGACGCAAGAGACCCAGTACTTC.

The rearrangement joins TRBV6-1 to TRBJ2-7; D possibly uses TRBD1 or TRBD2 (5 bases each). This CDR3 has 12 amino acids. Germline CDR1 MNHNS, CDR2 SASEGT. Trimming removed 7 bases at V and 7 bases at J, with 14 bases between. Here the CDR3 DNA reads TGTGCCAGCACAGAGGGACCTTCGGAGCAGTACTTC. Translated: CASTEGPSEQYF.

This clone has only a few counts. This chain connects TRBV23-1 to TRBJ1-1, with a tentative D call TRBD1 (5 bases). Being an ORF, TRBV23-1 has a function that is uncertain. Between the trimmed V and J ends, which lost 0 bases and 4 bases, there was a span of 15 bases. This CDR3 region has 16 residues. The CDR3 protein is CASSQSEGEGGTEAFF. CDR3 in DNA: TGCGCCAGCAGTCAATCGGAAGGGGAGGGCGGCACTGAAGCTTTCTTT.